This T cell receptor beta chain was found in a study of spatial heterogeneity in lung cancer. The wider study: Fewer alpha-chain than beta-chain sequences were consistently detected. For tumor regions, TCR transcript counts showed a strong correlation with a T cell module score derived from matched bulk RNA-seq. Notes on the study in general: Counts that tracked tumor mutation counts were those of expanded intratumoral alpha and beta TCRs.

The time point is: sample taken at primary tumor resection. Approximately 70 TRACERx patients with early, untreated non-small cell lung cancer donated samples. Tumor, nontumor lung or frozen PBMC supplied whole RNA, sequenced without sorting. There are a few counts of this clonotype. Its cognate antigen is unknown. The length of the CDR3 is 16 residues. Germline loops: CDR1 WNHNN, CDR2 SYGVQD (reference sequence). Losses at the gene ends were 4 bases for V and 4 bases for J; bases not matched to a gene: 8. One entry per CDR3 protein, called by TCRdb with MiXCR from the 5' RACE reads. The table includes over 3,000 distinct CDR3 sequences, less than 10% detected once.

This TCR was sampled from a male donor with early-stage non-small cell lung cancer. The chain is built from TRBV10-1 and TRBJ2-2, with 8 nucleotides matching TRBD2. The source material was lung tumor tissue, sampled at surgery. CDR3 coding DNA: TGCGCCAGCAGTGCGGGGAGCGGGGGTGTCACCGGGGAGCTGTTTTTT. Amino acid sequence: CASSAGSGGVTGELFF.